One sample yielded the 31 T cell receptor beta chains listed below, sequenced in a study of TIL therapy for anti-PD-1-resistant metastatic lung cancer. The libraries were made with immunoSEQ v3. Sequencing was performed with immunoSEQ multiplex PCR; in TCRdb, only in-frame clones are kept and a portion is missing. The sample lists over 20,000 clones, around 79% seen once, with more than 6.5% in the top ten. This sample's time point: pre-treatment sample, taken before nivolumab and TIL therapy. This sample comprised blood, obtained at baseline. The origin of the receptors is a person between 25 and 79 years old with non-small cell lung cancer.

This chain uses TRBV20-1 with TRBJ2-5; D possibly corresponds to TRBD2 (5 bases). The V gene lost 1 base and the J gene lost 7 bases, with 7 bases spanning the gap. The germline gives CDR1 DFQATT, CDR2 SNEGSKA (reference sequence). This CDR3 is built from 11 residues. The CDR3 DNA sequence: TGCAGTGCTAGAGGAGCGGTGACCCAGTACTTC. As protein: CSARGAVTQYF.

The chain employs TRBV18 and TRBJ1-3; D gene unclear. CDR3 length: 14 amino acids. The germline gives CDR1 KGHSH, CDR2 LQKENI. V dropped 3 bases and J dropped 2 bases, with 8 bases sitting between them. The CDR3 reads CASSPLNPGNTIYF. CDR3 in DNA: TGTGCCAGCTCACCTCTAAACCCTGGAAACACCATATATTTT. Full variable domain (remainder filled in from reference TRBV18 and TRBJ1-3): NAGVMQNPRHLVRRRGQEARLRCSPMKGHSHVYWYRQLPEEGLKFMVYLQKENIIDESGMPKERFSAEFPKEGPSILRIQQVVRGDSAAYFCASSPLNPGNTIYFGEGSWLTVV.

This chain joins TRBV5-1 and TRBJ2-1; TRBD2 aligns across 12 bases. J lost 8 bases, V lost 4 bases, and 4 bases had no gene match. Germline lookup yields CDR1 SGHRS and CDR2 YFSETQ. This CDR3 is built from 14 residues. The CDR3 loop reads CASSPGLAGDEQFF. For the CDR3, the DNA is TGCGCCAGCAGCCCGGGACTAGCGGGTGATGAGCAGTTCTTC.

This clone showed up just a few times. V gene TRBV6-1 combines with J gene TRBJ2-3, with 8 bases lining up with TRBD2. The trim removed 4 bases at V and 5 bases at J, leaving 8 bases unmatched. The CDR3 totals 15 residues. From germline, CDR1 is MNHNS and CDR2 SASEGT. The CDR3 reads CASSVGRGEVDTQYF. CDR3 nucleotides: TGTGCCAGCAGTGTGGGGCGGGGGGAAGTAGATACGCAGTATTTT.

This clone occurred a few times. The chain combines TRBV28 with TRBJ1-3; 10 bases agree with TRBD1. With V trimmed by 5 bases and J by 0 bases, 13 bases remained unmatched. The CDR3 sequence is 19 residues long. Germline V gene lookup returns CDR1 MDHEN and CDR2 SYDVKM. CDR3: CASSLLSWGTGDSGNTIYF. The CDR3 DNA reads TGTGCCAGCAGTCTCCTCTCATGGGGGACAGGGGACTCTGGAAACACCATATATTTT.

CDR3 DNA sequence: TGTGCCAGCAGCTTACCTCCGGGGAGCGGGGAGACCCAGTACTTC. It codes for CASSLPPGSGETQYF. V is TRBV5-4 and J is TRBJ2-5; TRBD2 is a possible D gene (6 bases). Germline V gene data show CDR1 as SGHNT and CDR2 as YYREEE (reference sequence). Trimming took off 2 bases at V and 5 bases at J, with 16 bases between the two ends. The CDR3 is 15 amino acids.

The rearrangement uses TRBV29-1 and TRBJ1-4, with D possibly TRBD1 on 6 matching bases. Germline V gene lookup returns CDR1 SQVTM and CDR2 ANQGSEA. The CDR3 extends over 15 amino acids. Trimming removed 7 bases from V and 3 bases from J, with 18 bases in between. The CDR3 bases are TGCAGCGCCTCCGGGACACGAGGGTCTAATGAAAAACTGTTTTTT. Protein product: CSASGTRGSNEKLFF.

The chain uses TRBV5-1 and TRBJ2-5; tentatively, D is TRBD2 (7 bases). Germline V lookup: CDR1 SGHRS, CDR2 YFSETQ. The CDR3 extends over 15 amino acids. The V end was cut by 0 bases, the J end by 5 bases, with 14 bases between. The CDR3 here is CASSLVGGGEETQYF. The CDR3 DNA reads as TGCGCCAGCAGCTTGGTGGGGGGGGGCGAGGAGACCCAGTACTTC.

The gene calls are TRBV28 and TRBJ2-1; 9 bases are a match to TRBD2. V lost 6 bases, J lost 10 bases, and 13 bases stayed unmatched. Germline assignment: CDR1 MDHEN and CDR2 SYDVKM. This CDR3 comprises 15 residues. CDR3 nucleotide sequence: TGTGCCAGCAGCCGTGCTGGCGGGAGGGCGCAGGAGCAGTTCTTC. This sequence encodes CASSRAGGRAQEQFF.

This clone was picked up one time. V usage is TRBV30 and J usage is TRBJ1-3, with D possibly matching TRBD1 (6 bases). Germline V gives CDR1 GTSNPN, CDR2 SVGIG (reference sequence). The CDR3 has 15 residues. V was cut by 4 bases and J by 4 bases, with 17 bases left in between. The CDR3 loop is CAWTFGGQGGNTIYF. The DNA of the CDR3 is TGTGCCTGGACTTTCGGGGGGCAGGGAGGAAACACCATATATTTT.

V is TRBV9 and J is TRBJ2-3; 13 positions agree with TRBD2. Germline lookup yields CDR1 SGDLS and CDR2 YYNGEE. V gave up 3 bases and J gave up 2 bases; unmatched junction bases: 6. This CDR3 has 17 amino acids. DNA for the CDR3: TGTGCCAGCAGCGCAGGGACTAGCGGGACCTTCACAGATACGCAGTATTTT. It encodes CASSAGTSGTFTDTQYF.

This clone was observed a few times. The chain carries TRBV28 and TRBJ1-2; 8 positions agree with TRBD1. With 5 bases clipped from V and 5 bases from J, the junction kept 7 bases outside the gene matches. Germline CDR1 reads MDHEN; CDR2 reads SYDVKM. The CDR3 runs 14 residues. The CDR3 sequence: CASSAGGKGYGYTF. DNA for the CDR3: TGTGCCAGCAGTGCAGGGGGCAAGGGTTATGGCTACACCTTC.

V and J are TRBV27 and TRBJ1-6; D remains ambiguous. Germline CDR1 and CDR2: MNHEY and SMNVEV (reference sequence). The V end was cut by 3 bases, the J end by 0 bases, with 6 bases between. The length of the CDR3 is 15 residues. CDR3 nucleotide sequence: TGTGCCAGCAGTTTGTGGAGCTCCTATAATTCACCCCTCCACTTT. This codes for CASSLWSSYNSPLHF.

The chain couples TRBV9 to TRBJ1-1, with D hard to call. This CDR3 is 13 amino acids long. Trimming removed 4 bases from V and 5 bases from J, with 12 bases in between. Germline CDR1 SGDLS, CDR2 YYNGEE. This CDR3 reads CASSHRLGTEAFF. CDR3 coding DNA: TGTGCCAGCAGCCACCGCCTGGGGACTGAAGCTTTCTTT.

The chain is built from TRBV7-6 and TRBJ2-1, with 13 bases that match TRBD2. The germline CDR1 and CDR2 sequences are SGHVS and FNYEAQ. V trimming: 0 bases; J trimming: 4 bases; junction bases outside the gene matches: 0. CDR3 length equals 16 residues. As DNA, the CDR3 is TGTGCCAGCAGCTTAGCGGGACTAGCGGGATACAATGAGCAGTTCTTC. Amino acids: CASSLAGLAGYNEQFF.

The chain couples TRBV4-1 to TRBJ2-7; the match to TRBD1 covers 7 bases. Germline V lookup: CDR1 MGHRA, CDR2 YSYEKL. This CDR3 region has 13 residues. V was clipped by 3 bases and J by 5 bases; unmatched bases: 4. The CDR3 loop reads CASSQVGQNEQYF. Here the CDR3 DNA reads TGCGCCAGCAGCCAGGTGGGACAGAACGAGCAGTACTTC.

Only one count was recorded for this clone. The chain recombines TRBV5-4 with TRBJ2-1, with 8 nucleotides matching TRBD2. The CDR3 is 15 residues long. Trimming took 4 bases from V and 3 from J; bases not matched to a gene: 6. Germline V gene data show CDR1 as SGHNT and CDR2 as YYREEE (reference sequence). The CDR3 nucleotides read TGTGCCAGCAGCCAAAGCGGGAGATTCTACAATGAGCAGTTCTTC. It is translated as CASSQSGRFYNEQFF. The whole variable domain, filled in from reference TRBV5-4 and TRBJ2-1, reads ETGVTQSPTHLIKTRGQQVTLRCSSQSGHNTVSWYQQALGQGPQFIFQYYREEENGRGNFPPRFSGLQFPNYSSELNVNALELDDSALYLCASSQSGRFYNEQFFGPGTRLTVL.

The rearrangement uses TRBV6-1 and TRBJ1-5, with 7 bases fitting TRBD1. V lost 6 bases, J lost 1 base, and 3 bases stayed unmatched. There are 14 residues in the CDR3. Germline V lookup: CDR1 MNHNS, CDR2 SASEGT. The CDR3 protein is CASRPGQSNQPQHF. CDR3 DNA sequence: TGTGCCAGCAGACCGGGACAGAGCAATCAGCCCCAGCATTTT.

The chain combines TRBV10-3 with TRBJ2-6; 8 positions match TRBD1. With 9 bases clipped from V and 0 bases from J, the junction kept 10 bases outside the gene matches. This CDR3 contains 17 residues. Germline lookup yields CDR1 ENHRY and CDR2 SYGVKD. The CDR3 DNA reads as TGTGCCATAACCGGGGACAGGACCATCTCTGGGGCCAACGTCCTGACTTTC. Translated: CAITGDRTISGANVLTF.

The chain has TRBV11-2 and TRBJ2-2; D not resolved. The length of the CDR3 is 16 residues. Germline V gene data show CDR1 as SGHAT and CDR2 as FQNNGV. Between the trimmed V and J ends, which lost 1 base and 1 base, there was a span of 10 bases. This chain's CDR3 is CASSLGPVENTGELFF. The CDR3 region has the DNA TGTGCCAGCAGCTTAGGGCCGGTCGAGAACACCGGGGAGCTGTTTTTT.

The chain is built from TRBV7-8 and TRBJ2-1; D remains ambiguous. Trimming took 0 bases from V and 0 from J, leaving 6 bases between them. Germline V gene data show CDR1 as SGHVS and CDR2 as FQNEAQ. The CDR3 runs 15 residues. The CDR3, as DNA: TGTGCCAGCAGCTTAGCGGTTAGCTCCTACAATGAGCAGTTCTTC. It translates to CASSLAVSSYNEQFF. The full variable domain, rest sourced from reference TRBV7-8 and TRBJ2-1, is GAGVSQSPRYKVAKRGQDVALRCDPISGHVSLFWYQQALGQGPEFLTYFQNEAQLDKSGLPSDRFFAERPEGSVSTLKIQRTQQEDSAVYLCASSLAVSSYNEQFFGPGTRLTVL.

The CDR3 region has the DNA TGTGCCAGCAGTTTAGGATCCTACAATGAGCAGTTCTTC. Translation gives CASSLGSYNEQFF. J is TRBJ2-1 and V is TRBV27; no firm D call. Trimming took off 2 bases at V and 1 base at J, with 3 bases between the two ends. The CDR3 runs 13 residues. Germline assignment: CDR1 MNHEY and CDR2 SMNVEV (reference sequence).

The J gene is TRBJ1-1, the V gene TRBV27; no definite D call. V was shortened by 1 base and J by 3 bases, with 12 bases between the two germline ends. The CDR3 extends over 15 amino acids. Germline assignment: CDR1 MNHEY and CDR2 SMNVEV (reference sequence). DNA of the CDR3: TGTGCCAGCAGTTTATTCGTGAACGGGGACACTGAAGCTTTCTTT. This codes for CASSLFVNGDTEAFF.

CDR3 sequence (DNA): TGTGCCAGCAGCTTAGCGCTTACGGCCTCGGCCAATGAGCAGTTCTTC. This codes for CASSLALTASANEQFF. J is TRBJ2-1 and V is TRBV7-2; no clear D. The CDR3 contains 16 residues. Germline V gene sequence: CDR1 SGHTA, CDR2 FQGNSA. Trimming pared 0 bases from V and 6 bases from J, leaving 15 bases between.

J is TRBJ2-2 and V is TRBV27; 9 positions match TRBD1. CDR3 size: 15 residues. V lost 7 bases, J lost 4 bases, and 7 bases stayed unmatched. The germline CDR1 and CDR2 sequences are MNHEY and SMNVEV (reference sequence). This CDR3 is CASTPGQGRTGELFF. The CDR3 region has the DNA TGTGCCAGCACCCCGGGACAGGGTCGCACCGGGGAGCTGTTTTTT.

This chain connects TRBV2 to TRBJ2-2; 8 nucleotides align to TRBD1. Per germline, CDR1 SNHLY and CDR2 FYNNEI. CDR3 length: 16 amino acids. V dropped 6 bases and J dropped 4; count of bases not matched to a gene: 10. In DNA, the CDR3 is TGTGCCAGCAGGACCCAGGGGGCGAGGGTCACCGGGGAGCTGTTTTTT. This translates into CASRTQGARVTGELFF. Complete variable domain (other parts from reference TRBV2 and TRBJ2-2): EPEVTQTPSHQVTQMGQEVILRCVPISNHLYFYWYRQILGQKVEFLVSFYNNEISEKSEIFDDQFSVERPDGSNFTLKIRSTKLEDSAMYFCASRTQGARVTGELFFGEGSRLTVL.

The CDR3 here is CASSLPRGEQYF. The CDR3 DNA is TGTGCCAGCAGCCTCCCAAGGGGAGAGCAGTACTTC. The rearrangement links TRBV28 to TRBJ2-7; D is perhaps TRBD1 (5 bases). The germline V gene has CDR1 MDHEN and CDR2 SYDVKM. The V end was cut by 6 bases, the J end by 7 bases, with 13 bases between. The CDR3 contains 12 residues.

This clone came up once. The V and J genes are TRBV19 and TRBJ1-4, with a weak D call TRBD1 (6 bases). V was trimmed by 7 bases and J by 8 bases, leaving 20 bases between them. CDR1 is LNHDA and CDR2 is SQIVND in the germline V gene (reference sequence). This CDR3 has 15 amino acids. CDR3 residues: CASNPAGEGKEKLFF. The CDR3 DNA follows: TGTGCCAGTAATCCGGCAGGGGAGGGAAAGGAAAAACTGTTTTTT. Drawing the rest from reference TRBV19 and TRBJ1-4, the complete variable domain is DGGITQSPKYLFRKEGQNVTLSCEQNLNHDAMYWYRQDPGQGLRLIYYSQIVNDFQKGDIAEGYSVSREKKESFPLTVTSAQKNPTAFYLCASNPAGEGKEKLFFGSGTQLSVL.

Here the CDR3 reads CSVTRGTGGYGYTF. As DNA, the CDR3 is TGCAGCGTGACCAGGGGAACGGGAGGCTATGGCTACACCTTC. This chain links TRBV29-1 with TRBJ1-2; perhaps TRBD1 as D (6 bases). Germline V CDR1 and CDR2: SQVTM, ANQGSEA. V was cut by 6 bases and J by 4 bases, with 18 bases left in between. The CDR3 runs to 14 residues.

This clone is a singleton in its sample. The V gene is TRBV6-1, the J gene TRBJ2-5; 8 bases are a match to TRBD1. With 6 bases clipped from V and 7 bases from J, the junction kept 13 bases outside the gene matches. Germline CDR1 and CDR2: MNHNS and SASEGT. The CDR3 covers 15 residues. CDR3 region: CASRPPGTGAGTQYF. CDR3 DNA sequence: TGTGCCAGCAGGCCCCCCGGGACAGGTGCGGGGACCCAGTACTTC.

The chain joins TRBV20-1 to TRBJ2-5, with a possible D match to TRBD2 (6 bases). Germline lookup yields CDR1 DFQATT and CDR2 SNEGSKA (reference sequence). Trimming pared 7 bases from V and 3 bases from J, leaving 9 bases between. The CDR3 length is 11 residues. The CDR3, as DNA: TGCAGTGGGGGGGATAAAGAGACCCAGTACTTC. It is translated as CSGGDKETQYF.